The clone carrying this T cell receptor beta chain showed up just once. The antigen is undetermined. This sample stems from a study of shared clonotypes between healthy human individuals. Study-wide results and limits: The generation probabilities recorded for non-shared clonotypes fell below those of clonotypes shared by all four donors. The naive CD4 repertoires of a handful of donors were compared, and roughly 5% of clonotypes were shared. The low donor count limited represented genetic and exposure-history diversity.

The ends lost 2 bases at V and 4 bases at J; junction bases unmatched: 8. Germline CDR1 is SGDLS and CDR2 is YYNGEE. CDR3 size: 15 residues. Measured with immunoSEQ multiplex PCR; TCRdb has only the in-frame clones, and not every one. The sample consists of about 2.4 million clones, more than 80% of them appearing once. Sequenced sample: naive CD4+ T cells sorted from blood. Subset described: CD45RA+ positively selected. The TCR comes from a man younger than 35 in good health. The rearrangement links TRBV9 to TRBJ2-7, with 8 positions matching TRBD2. CDR3 region: CASSVYSGEAYEQYF. The CDR3 region has the DNA TGTGCCAGCAGCGTTTATAGCGGGGAAGCTTACGAGCAGTACTTC. The whole variable domain, filled in from reference TRBV9 and TRBJ2-7, reads DSGVTQTPKHLITATGQRVTLRCSPRSGDLSVYWYQQSLDQGLQFLIQYYNGEERAKGNILERFSAQQFPDLHSELNLSSLELGDSALYFCASSVYSGEAYEQYFGPGTRLTVT.